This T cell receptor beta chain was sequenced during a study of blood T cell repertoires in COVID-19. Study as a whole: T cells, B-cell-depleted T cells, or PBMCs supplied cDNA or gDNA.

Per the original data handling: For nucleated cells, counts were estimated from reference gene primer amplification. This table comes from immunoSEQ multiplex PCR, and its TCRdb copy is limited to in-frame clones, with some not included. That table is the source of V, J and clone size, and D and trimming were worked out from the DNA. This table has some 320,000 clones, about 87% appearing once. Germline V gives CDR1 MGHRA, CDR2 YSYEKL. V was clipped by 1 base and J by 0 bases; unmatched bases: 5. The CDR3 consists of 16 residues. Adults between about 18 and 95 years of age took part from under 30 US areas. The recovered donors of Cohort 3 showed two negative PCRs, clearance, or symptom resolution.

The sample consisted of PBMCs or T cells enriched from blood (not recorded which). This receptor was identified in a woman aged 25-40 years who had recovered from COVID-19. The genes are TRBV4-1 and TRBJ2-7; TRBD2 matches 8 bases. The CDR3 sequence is CASSQGVLAVSYEQYF. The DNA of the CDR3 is TGCGCCAGCAGCCAAGGCGTACTAGCGGTCTCCTACGAGCAGTACTTC.